A single sample is the source of the 24 T cell receptor beta chains below, sequenced in a study of CXCR3-negative and CXCR3-positive naive CD8 T cells. Points from the study as a whole: Hydrophobicity of TRB CDR3s was greater in CXCR3-positive naive cells than in CXCR3-negative naive cells.

Their specific antigens are unknown. The libraries of TRB cDNA were constructed through 5' RACE using UMI labels. No DNA is given; TCRdb re-called the 5' RACE reads and lists each CDR3 protein once. The sample's table shows fewer than 90,000 distinct CDR3 sequences. The sample was naive CXCR3+ CD8+ T cells from blood. As to subset: CD45RO-CCR7+CD27+CD95- naive CD8+ T cells expressing CXCR3 (TNR3+). The receptors here all came from a human donor in good health. Some clones in this sample may be carry-over from other donors' samples.

This chain connects TRBV6-5 to TRBJ2-3. The CDR3 loop spans 17 amino acids. From germline, CDR1 is MNHEY and CDR2 SVGAGI. The CDR3 sequence: CASSYGQPGDSTDTQYF.

The chain couples TRBV15 to TRBJ2-7. Germline lookup yields CDR1 LNHNV and CDR2 YYDKDF (reference sequence). The CDR3 covers 13 residues. The CDR3 loop is CATSRDLSYEQYF. Filled out from reference TRBV15 and TRBJ2-7, the complete variable domain reads DAMVIQNPRYQVTQFGKPVTLSCSQTLNHNVMYWYQQKSSQAPKLLFHYYDKDFNNEADTPDNFQSRRPNTSFCFLDIRSPGLGDTAMYLCATSRDLSYEQYFGPGTRLTVT.

The chain has TRBV27 and TRBJ1-6. There are 14 residues in the CDR3. Germline V gives CDR1 MNHEY, CDR2 SMNVEV (reference sequence). CDR3 loop: CASSLTGGGSPLHF.

The gene calls are TRBV12-3 or TRBV12-4 and TRBJ2-7; TCRdb calls TRBD1, which cannot be checked without DNA. The CDR3 totals 12 residues. The CDR3 spells CASSLPGQEQYF.

V and J are TRBV4-1 and TRBJ1-6; the D gene TCRdb calls, TRBD1, cannot be checked with no DNA. This CDR3 is 16 amino acids long. Germline CDR1 and CDR2: MGHRA and YSYEKL. The CDR3 loop is CASSHEWGQPNSPLHF.

This chain joins TRBV30 and TRBJ2-6. The CDR3 is 14 residues long. Germline V gene data show CDR1 as GTSNPN and CDR2 as SVGIG (reference sequence). This CDR3 reads CAWGRSSGANVLTF.

The chain's CDR3 is CASQWGDSGYF. This chain uses TRBV28 with TRBJ2-3; there is no DNA to check the TCRdb D call of TRBD1. Germline-derived CDR1 and CDR2 are MDHEN and SYDVKM. The CDR3 length is 11 residues.

CDR3 loop: CASSQIFPGTDNQPQHF. V gene TRBV16 combines with J gene TRBJ1-5; checking the TCRdb D call of TRBD1 is not possible without DNA. The CDR3 runs 17 residues. Germline loops: CDR1 KGHSY, CDR2 FQNENV. The full variable domain, completed using reference TRBV16 and TRBJ1-5, is GEEVAQTPKHLVRGEGQKAKLYCAPIKGHSYVFWYQQVLKNEFKFLISFQNENVFDETGMPKERFSAKCLPNSPCSLEIQATKLEDSAVYFCASSQIFPGTDNQPQHFGDGTRLSIL.

V is TRBV9 and J is TRBJ2-3; TCRdb proposes TRBD2, but this gene call is untestable without DNA. CDR1 is SGDLS and CDR2 is YYNGEE in the germline V gene. The CDR3 runs 16 residues. The CDR3 loop is CASSVRLAGDQDTQYF.

The chain couples TRBV15 to TRBJ2-5; TCRdb picks TRBD2, but there is no DNA to check that call. This CDR3 is 12 amino acids long. CDR1 is LNHNV, CDR2 YYDKDF, per germline (reference sequence). CDR3: CATSAGQETQYF.

The rearrangement joins TRBV10-3 to TRBJ2-1; TCRdb gives TRBD2 as the D gene, but with no DNA this cannot be confirmed. Germline CDR1 ENHRY, CDR2 SYGVKD. The CDR3 loop spans 15 amino acids. CDR3 residues: CAISDPRAPYNEQFF.

The V gene is TRBV7-9, the J gene TRBJ1-5; the D call of TRBD1 rests on TCRdb alone, since no DNA is present to check it. The CDR3 runs 13 residues. The germline V gene encodes CDR1 SEHNR and CDR2 FQNEAQ (reference sequence). The CDR3 reads CASSPQDNQPQHF.

This chain connects TRBV28 to TRBJ2-5; TCRdb indicates TRBD2, and absent DNA this call remains unverified. Germline assignment: CDR1 MDHEN and CDR2 SYDVKM. The CDR3 has 18 residues. The CDR3 loop is CASSFLGLAGLYQETQYF.

This chain uses TRBV13 with TRBJ1-6; TCRdb returns TRBD1, unconfirmable since there is no DNA. The CDR3 contains 16 residues. Germline V CDR1 and CDR2: PRHDT, FYEKMQ (reference sequence). The CDR3 loop is CASSPTGGSYNSPLHF.

CDR3 residues: CSVEDTYTDTQYF. This chain connects TRBV29-1 to TRBJ2-3. Germline CDR1 SQVTM, CDR2 ANQGSEA. This CDR3 is 13 amino acids long.

The chain has TRBV28 and TRBJ2-1. This CDR3 is 13 amino acids long. Germline assignment: CDR1 MDHEN and CDR2 SYDVKM. The CDR3 region is CASDSSSYNEQFF. Full variable domain (missing parts from reference TRBV28 and TRBJ2-1): DVKVTQSSRYLVKRTGEKVFLECVQDMDHENMFWYRQDPGLGLRLIYFSYDVKMKEKGDIPEGYSVSREKKERFSLILESASTNQTSMYLCASDSSSYNEQFFGPGTRLTVL.

V and J are TRBV7-9 and TRBJ2-7; TCRdb picks TRBD1, but there is no DNA to check that call. From germline, CDR1 is SEHNR and CDR2 FQNEAQ (reference sequence). This CDR3 is 14 amino acids long. The CDR3 sequence is CASSSTGGRYEQYF.

The chain couples TRBV6-2 or TRBV6-3 to TRBJ2-1; with no DNA, the TCRdb D assignment of TRBD1 cannot be verified. Germline CDR1 MNHEY, CDR2 SVGEGT. There are 14 residues in the CDR3. The CDR3 sequence is CASSSDPSYNEQFF.

The J gene is TRBJ2-5, the V gene TRBV13; TCRdb picks TRBD2, but there is no DNA to check that call. The CDR3 consists of 14 residues. Germline CDR1 and CDR2: PRHDT and FYEKMQ (reference sequence). The CDR3 region is CASSFWRGQETQYF.

V is TRBV6-5 and J is TRBJ1-3; as DNA is missing, the TRBD1 call by TCRdb cannot be tested. This CDR3 is 15 amino acids long. Germline V gives CDR1 MNHEY, CDR2 SVGAGI. The CDR3 is CASSYSGGSGNTIYF.

The chain employs TRBV27 and TRBJ2-7; lacking DNA, the TRBD1 call made by TCRdb goes unchecked. CDR1 and CDR2 (germline): MNHEY, SMNVEV (reference sequence). This CDR3 is 15 amino acids long. CDR3 residues: CASSLTPLGNYEQYF.

The rearrangement uses TRBV27 and TRBJ1-2; TCRdb's D call of TRBD1 is untestable without DNA. CDR3 size: 16 residues. CDR1 and CDR2 (germline): MNHEY, SMNVEV (reference sequence). CDR3 sequence: CASNPTSPGTATSYTF.

The rearrangement links TRBV29-1 to TRBJ2-2; no DNA is available, so the TRBD1 call from TCRdb remains unchecked. CDR1 is SQVTM and CDR2 is ANQGSEA in the germline V gene. The CDR3 is 14 residues long. CDR3 sequence: CSATGTGYTGELFF.

The chain uses TRBV6-2 or TRBV6-3 and TRBJ2-2; TCRdb returns TRBD2, unconfirmable since there is no DNA. This CDR3 comprises 17 residues. The V gene's germline CDR1 is MNHEY and CDR2 SVGEGT. The CDR3 is CASSYGLNTLGTGELFF.